This TCR beta chain was captured in a study of T cell responses to AZD1222 COVID-19 vaccine (dated by TCRdb to the early 2020s). For the study in its entirety: Because spike-specific TCR depth and breadth did not differ between the two schedules, AZD1222 recipients who got a second dose at roughly 4 weeks were pooled with those who got a second dose at roughly 12 weeks. A total of more than 230 trial participants underwent TCR sequencing, of whom 207 received two doses of AZD1222 and some 25 received two doses of the MenACWY control vaccine. Enrollment into the trials was organized by age into subgroups of 18-55, 56-69 and 70-plus years, and those subgroups contained roughly 150, 30 and 60 TCR-sequenced participants, respectively. The study at large found these results: Epitopes outside the regions mutated in the B.1.351 and B.1.1.7 variants were reportedly recognized by nearly half of the unique spike-specific TCRs. Most participants were white British and females outnumbered males, and the authors suggested that clonal diversity may have been underestimated. CD4 TCRs associated with the vaccine covered the entire spike protein, and the dominant responses were in regions 160-218 and 743-854. In the small 56-69-year group, the increase in depth fell short of significance, most likely because of low power. No day 14 peak-response samples were available, so repertoires were characterized only after the peak T cell response. Conclusions about previously exposed vaccinees are limited because only five or six AZD1222 recipients were SARS-CoV-2 seropositive at baseline. After two AZD1222 doses, spike-specific TCR breadth and depth were significantly higher than at day 0 and than in MenACWY recipients.

The CDR3 regions of human TCRbeta chains were analyzed by immunosequencing. As for how the authors treated the data: Repertoire TCRs were matched against a reference library of SARS-CoV-2-specific TCRs generated with the MIRA antigen-specificity platform. Breadth meant the fraction of unique TCRs that were SARS-CoV-2-associated, whereas depth meant the fraction of total T cells that were SARS-CoV-2-associated. Using the MIRA data, each spike-specific TCR was mapped to the spike region that the TCR reacts to and placed in a CD4 or CD8 class. Log10-transformed breadth and depth values were compared by one-way ANOVA with Sidak's multiple comparisons tests. Here the immuneACCESS table is served through TCRdb, limited to in-frame sequences with V and J called. Missing clones are a known gap in these copies; in checked studies unresolved V genes cover under half, and the rest lacks a known reason. V and J calls and clone size are given by that table; D and trimming were obtained from the DNA. This sample lists 150,000 or so clones; about 91% were detected once. The ten largest clones capture around 2.5% of the sample.

The sample's time point label, in plain terms: baseline before first vaccination. The vaccinee samples were drawn from two UK trials, COV001 and COV002, one of which was a single-blind randomized controlled phase 2/3 trial testing AZD1222 (ChAdOx1 nCoV-19) in healthy adults. For TCRbeta chain sequencing, PBMC samples from trial participants were taken at day 0 and at day 28 after the second dose. Details on this clone: The antigen it binds to is not known. No per-base quality is available; no much larger clone lies one base away.

From the cysteine through the phenylalanine, the CDR3 covers 14 amino acids. The CDR3 DNA has 42 bases and is translated from base 1. Germline trimming: 2 bases from V, 3 bases from J; junction bases outside gene matches: 3. The germline V gene sets CDR1 to MDHEN and CDR2 to SYDVKM. The sequences come from peripheral blood, collected on day 0 of AZD1222 vaccination. This sequence originates from an adult in good health. The V and J genes are TRBV28 and TRBJ1-2; TRBD1 lines up with 7 middle nucleotides. Here is the DNA: TGTGCCAGCAGTTTACTAGGGACAGACTATGGCTACACCTTC. It translates to CASSLLGTDYGYTF.